Shown below are 21 T cell receptor beta chains from a single sample sequenced in a study of cytomegalovirus exposure and HLA in healthy donors. It was with 60 Vbeta and 13 Jbeta primers that the PCR ran. TCRdb's copy holds only in-frame clones and misses some; the assay was immunoSEQ multiplex PCR. In the table there are 140,000 or so clones, roughly 85% of which are singletons. Sequencing was carried out using PBMCs. The source of these receptors is a male donor in good health and CMV-seronegative.

The rearrangement uses TRBV4-2 and TRBJ1-2; D is unclear. This CDR3 region has 11 residues. V lost 2 bases and J lost 9, with 7 bases in between. CDR1 is LGHNA and CDR2 is YNFKEQ in the germline V gene. CDR3 region: CASSQTRSYTF. The CDR3 DNA sequence: TGTGCCAGCAGCCAAACTAGAAGCTACACCTTC.

V is TRBV5-5 and J is TRBJ2-1, with 8 bases fitting TRBD1. Germline V gene data show CDR1 as SGHKS and CDR2 as YYEKEE (reference sequence). The CDR3 sequence is 16 residues long. The trim removed 4 bases at V and 5 bases at J, leaving 11 bases unmatched. CDR3 protein: CASSVRDRWGHNEQFF. CDR3 nucleotide sequence: TGTGCCAGCAGCGTCCGGGACAGGTGGGGGCACAATGAGCAGTTCTTC.

This sequence joins TRBV5-4 and TRBJ1-6, with 7 nucleotides matching TRBD1. Germline assignment: CDR1 SGHNT and CDR2 YYREEE (reference sequence). There are 16 residues in the CDR3. Unmatched junction bases numbered 10, after V lost 4 bases and J lost 6 bases. CDR3 nucleotide sequence: TGTGCCAGCAGCGCGGGCGACAGGGTTGCTAATTCACCCCTCCACTTT. Translated: CASSAGDRVANSPLHF.

V gene TRBV7-3 combines with J gene TRBJ1-4, with D perhaps TRBD1 (5 bases). Per germline, CDR1 SGHTA and CDR2 FQGTGA. The CDR3 is 16 residues long. V was trimmed by 2 bases and J by 4 bases, leaving 14 bases between them. CDR3 DNA sequence: TGTGCCAGCAGCTTACAGGGTCCTGGTCTTAATGAAAAACTGTTTTTT. This translates into CASSLQGPGLNEKLFF.

This clone occurred once. The V call is TRBV28, the J call TRBJ2-7; 7 nucleotides agree with TRBD1. Germline V CDR1 and CDR2: MDHEN, SYDVKM. The CDR3 runs to 15 residues. Trimming cost V 3 bases and J 7 bases; bases outside gene matches: 12. The CDR3 nucleotides are TGTGCCAGCAGTTTTTCCGACAGGGAAGTTTGGGAGCAGTACTTC. Residues: CASSFSDREVWEQYF. Drawing the rest from reference TRBV28 and TRBJ2-7, the complete variable domain is DVKVTQSSRYLVKRTGEKVFLECVQDMDHENMFWYRQDPGLGLRLIYFSYDVKMKEKGDIPEGYSVSREKKERFSLILESASTNQTSMYLCASSFSDREVWEQYFGPGTRLTVT.

V usage is TRBV6-5 and J usage is TRBJ2-1; D not resolved. The CDR3 runs 12 residues. Germline V gives CDR1 MNHEY, CDR2 SVGAGI. V gave up 6 bases and J gave up 9 bases, with 12 bases separating them. Here the CDR3 DNA reads TGTGCCAGCAGGGATCTAGAAGCTGAGCAGTTCTTC. Its translation is CASRDLEAEQFF.

The chain employs TRBV19 and TRBJ1-1; 12 positions agree with TRBD1. Germline CDR1 and CDR2: LNHDA and SQIVND (reference sequence). The junction had 6 bases not matched to a gene; V was cut back by 4 bases and J by 0 bases. The CDR3 sequence is 17 residues long. The CDR3 DNA is TGTGCCAGTAGTACCTGGGACAGGGGGCAGCTGAACACTGAAGCTTTCTTT. This sequence encodes CASSTWDRGQLNTEAFF.

This clone was counted only a few times. V usage is TRBV7-3 and J usage is TRBJ2-5, with D perhaps matching TRBD1 (5 bases). In germline, CDR1 is SGHTA, CDR2 FQGTGA. Trimming cost V 4 bases and J 4 bases, with 10 bases left between them. The CDR3 contains 13 residues. CDR3 DNA sequence: TGTGCCAGCAGCTCAGGGTCAAGAGAGACCCAGTACTTC. Translating it yields CASSSGSRETQYF.

V gene TRBV11-2 combines with J gene TRBJ1-4; 8 nucleotides agree with TRBD1. This CDR3 is 15 amino acids long. V lost 5 bases, J lost 5 bases, and 7 bases stayed unmatched. Germline V gives CDR1 SGHAT, CDR2 FQNNGV. CDR3 sequence reads: CASSLTGTGNEKLFF. DNA for the CDR3: TGTGCCAGCAGCCTAACTGGGACAGGCAATGAAAAACTGTTTTTT.

This chain links TRBV5-5 with TRBJ1-1, with D possibly matching TRBD1 (6 bases). CDR1 is SGHKS and CDR2 is YYEKEE in the germline V gene (reference sequence). This CDR3 spans 14 amino acids. The V gene lost 4 bases and the J gene lost 7 bases, with 17 bases spanning the gap. The DNA for the CDR3 is TGTGCCAGCAGCCCCCGGGGGGGCGGTCTTGAAGCTTTCTTT. Its protein product is CASSPRGGGLEAFF.

The chain has TRBV7-3 and TRBJ2-7, with D unclear. The CDR3 runs 13 residues. Germline CDR1 is SGHTA and CDR2 is FQGTGA. The V gene lost 2 bases and the J gene lost 5 bases, with 10 bases spanning the gap. CDR3 DNA: TGTGCCAGCAGCTTAGAGGTGCTGGACGAGCAGTACTTC. Translating gives CASSLEVLDEQYF.

This clone has just a few counts. The J gene is TRBJ2-7, the V gene TRBV6-5, with 7 bases lining up with TRBD2. V shed 1 base and J 6 bases; nucleotides not matched to a gene: 0. This CDR3 is built from 12 residues. CDR1 is MNHEY and CDR2 is SVGAGI in the germline V gene. The chain's CDR3 is CASSYWEGEQYF. In DNA form, the CDR3 reads TGTGCCAGCAGTTACTGGGAGGGCGAGCAGTACTTC.

This clone was recorded only once. The chain carries TRBV27 and TRBJ2-1; D is perhaps TRBD2 (6 bases). Trimming took off 6 bases at V and 4 bases at J, with 16 bases between the two ends. CDR3 length equals 15 residues. CDR1 is MNHEY, CDR2 SMNVEV, per germline (reference sequence). CDR3 bases: TGTGCCAGCAGATACCGGGACTCGGAATACAATGAGCAGTTCTTC. The encoded protein is CASRYRDSEYNEQFF.

The chain joins TRBV15 to TRBJ1-5; weak D call: TRBD1 (5 bases). V lost 1 base and J 1 base, leaving 14 bases between the germline ends. The germline CDR1 and CDR2 sequences are LNHNV and YYDKDF (reference sequence). There are 17 residues in the CDR3. The CDR3 protein is CATSRGSGGRSNQPQHF. In nucleotides, the CDR3 is TGTGCCACCAGCAGAGGATCCGGGGGAAGGAGCAATCAGCCCCAGCATTTT.

The chain couples TRBV25-1 to TRBJ2-5; D not resolved. CDR3 length: 13 residues. CDR1 MGHDK and CDR2 SYGVNS come from the germline V gene. With 2 bases removed from V and 3 bases from J, the gap between germline ends came to 7 bases. CDR3 sequence reads: CASSEPRKETQYF. The CDR3 region has the DNA TGTGCCAGCAGTGAACCCAGAAAAGAGACCCAGTACTTC.

The V gene is TRBV7-9, the J gene TRBJ2-7, with TRBD1 as a possible D gene (6 bases). With 6 bases removed from V and 5 bases from J, the gap between germline ends came to 14 bases. This CDR3 has 13 residues. Per germline, CDR1 SEHNR and CDR2 FQNEAQ (reference sequence). Written as DNA, the CDR3 is TGTGCCAGCAGTCGTACAGGGTACGACGAGCAGTACTTC. Protein product: CASSRTGYDEQYF.

The chain joins TRBV18 to TRBJ2-5, with 12 positions matching TRBD2. Trimming took 3 bases from V and 4 from J; bases not matched to a gene: 12. This CDR3 has 18 residues. Germline V gene lookup returns CDR1 KGHSH and CDR2 LQKENI. CDR3 sequence (DNA): TGTGCCAGCTCACCCTGGACTAGCGGGAATGCCTTACTAGAGACCCAGTACTTC. Translated, it gives CASSPWTSGNALLETQYF.

The chain couples TRBV6-5 to TRBJ1-1; no reliable D call. Germline lookup yields CDR1 MNHEY and CDR2 SVGAGI. This CDR3 spans 11 amino acids. Trimming cost V 7 bases and J 8 bases, with 11 bases left between them. The CDR3 nucleotides are TGTGCCAGCAACAACCCCTGCGAAGCTTTCTTT. It encodes CASNNPCEAFF.

This clone was seen a few times. This sequence joins TRBV27 and TRBJ1-1, with TRBD1 as a possible D gene (5 bases). Trimming removed 4 bases from V and 4 bases from J, with 13 bases in between. This CDR3 comprises 14 residues. Germline lookup yields CDR1 MNHEY and CDR2 SMNVEV (reference sequence). CDR3 sequence: CASSSPSGATEAFF. The CDR3 DNA sequence: TGTGCCAGCAGTTCACCTAGTGGGGCCACTGAAGCTTTCTTT.

With respect to this clone: The identical CDR3 is also encoded by other nucleotide sequences in the sample. The chain carries TRBV5-1 and TRBJ2-3, with D perhaps TRBD2 (7 bases). CDR3 size: 15 residues. V was clipped by 5 bases and J by 5 bases, with 18 bases between them. Per the germline V gene, CDR1 is SGHRS and CDR2 is YFSETQ. This CDR3 is CASSIGLVGGDTQYF. The CDR3 DNA follows: TGCGCCAGCAGTATAGGACTAGTAGGGGGAGATACGCAGTATTTT.

The V call is TRBV6-5, the J call TRBJ1-1; D may be TRBD1 (6 bases). Germline lookup yields CDR1 MNHEY and CDR2 SVGAGI. Between the trimmed V and J ends, which lost 5 bases and 0 bases, there was a span of 10 bases. The CDR3 has 14 residues. CDR3 DNA: TGTGCCAGCAGTAGGGACAACATGAACACTGAAGCTTTCTTT. It specifies CASSRDNMNTEAFF.